The rows below give T cell receptor beta chains drawn from one sample of a study of regulatory and conventional T cells in RAG deficiency. TCRdb's table, derived via immunoSEQ multiplex PCR, lists solely in-frame clones and lacks some. The sample shows tens of thousands of clones, over 80% of them seen only once. The data also belong to a second study, concerning regulatory T cells.

The sequencing input was Tregs sorted from blood. The receptors were sampled from a human donor in good health. CDR3s include the opening cysteine and the closing phenylalanine or tryptophan. D genes are given only for firm matches. Part of the rows lack a size; the others show once, few, many or a class for expanded clones.

TRBV7-8,once,.,TRBJ2-7,TGTGCCAGCAGCCTACACAGACCCTACGAGCAGTACTTC,CASSLHRPYEQYF
TRBV30,.,.,TRBJ1-2,TGTGCCTGGACCGCCGGAGCCCGGGGCTATGGCTACACCTTC,CAWTAGARGYGYTF
TRBV28,.,.,TRBJ1-2,TGTGCCAGCAGTCAGGGGACGGAAAACTATGGCTACACCTTC,CASSQGTENYGYTF
TRBV19,.,.,TRBJ1-6,TGTGCCAGTAGTATGGGGCTTGGTAATTCACCCCTCCACTTT,CASSMGLGNSPLHF
TRBV11-2,.,.,TRBJ2-1,TGTGCCAGCAGCTGGGGTCATCGGGATGAGCAGTTCTTC,CASSWGHRDEQFF
TRBV28,.,.,TRBJ1-1,TGTGCCAGCATCGTAGGACGGCTTTCTTTCTTT,CASIVGRLSFF
TRBV5-1,.,TRBD1,TRBJ1-2,TGCGCCAGCAGCCCTGGGGGACAGCCTTATGGCTACACCTTC,CASSPGGQPYGYTF
TRBV27,.,.,TRBJ1-2,TGTGCCAGCAGTTTACGTCAGTCCCACTATGGCTACACCTTC,CASSLRQSHYGYTF
TRBV2,.,TRBD1,TRBJ2-1,TGTGCCAGCAGTGCTCGACAGGGTAATGGGGGTGAGCAGTTCTTC,CASSARQGNGGEQFF
TRBV28,.,.,TRBJ2-3,TGTGCCAGCAGTCAGACAGCAGATACGCAGTATTTT,CASSQTADTQYF
TRBV4-2,.,TRBD2,TRBJ2-3,TGTGCCAGCAGCCGTGGGACTAGCGGGGTAGATACGCAGTATTTT,CASSRGTSGVDTQYF
TRBV27,.,.,TRBJ1-4,TGTGCCAGCAAGGCACAGGGTCGAGAAAAACTGTTTTTT,CASKAQGREKLFF
TRBV29-1,.,.,TRBJ2-3,TGCAGCGTTAGCCCCACAGATACGCAGTATTTT,CSVSPTDTQYF
TRBV19,.,TRBD1,TRBJ1-5,TGTGCCAGTAAGAGAAGACCGGGGGACAGGGGCAATCAGCCCCAGCATTTT,CASKRRPGDRGNQPQHF
TRBV18,once,.,TRBJ2-3,TGTGCCAGCTCACCCGTATGGGCGGGGAGTCCCACGTATACGCAGTATTTT,CASSPVWAGSPTYTQYF
TRBV11-2,.,TRBD1,TRBJ1-6,TGTGCCAGCAGCGGACCCCGGGGACAGGCATTGTATAATTCACCCCTCCACTTT,CASSGPRGQALYNSPLHF
TRBV5-4,few,TRBD1,TRBJ2-7,TGTGCCAGCAGCCCAGGGACAGATCTTATCACCTACGAGCAGTACTTC,CASSPGTDLITYEQYF
TRBV6-5,.,.,TRBJ2-7,TGTGCCAGCAGGGGCCGCCTTCCCGGTCAGTACTTC,CASRGRLPGQYF
TRBV10-1,.,TRBD1,TRBJ2-7,TGCGCCAGCAGTGAGCCGGGACAGGGTACCTACGAGCAGTACTTC,CASSEPGQGTYEQYF